This TCR beta chain was sequenced in a study of blood T cell repertoires in COVID-19 (dated by TCRdb to the early 2020s). Regarding the study in general: Samples from collaborators originated in the United States, Italy and Spain and spanned both the acute and convalescent phases of COVID-19. Where HLA class I and class II types were available, the types were taken from metadata supplied by the sample provider, not from assay-based typing. A freely available public database, intended as a resource for researchers studying the immune response to SARS-CoV-2, is where the repertoires were released. Sample metadata almost always included a de-identified subject ID, COVID-19 status, age in years and sex. Samples were obtained from the ongoing ImmuneRACE study (first 160 participants) and from over 1,000 subjects provided by 6 global collaborators. The material from the prospective study consisted of cDNA or gDNA derived from T cells, B-cell-depleted T cells, or PBMCs. The dataset comprised deeply sampled blood TCRbeta repertoires from subjects exposed to, actively infected with, or recovered from COVID-19.

As regards this clone: Its cognate antigen has yet to be identified. No much larger clone exists at a distance of one base, and base qualities are not known.

Collaborating institutions collected whole blood in K2EDTA tubes following their own protocols. For TCRbeta analysis, collaborators shipped samples as frozen whole blood, isolated PBMCs, or DNA extracted from either of those sample types. The immunoSEQ Assay, a bias-controlled multiplex PCR, was used to amplify TCRbeta CDR3 regions from genomic DNA. The published analysis was carried out like this. The number of nucleated cells in each sample was estimated by amplification of reference gene primers within the assay. To quantify the absolute abundance of each unique TCRbeta CDR3 rearrangement, sequence reads were collapsed and filtered. For each sample, productive Simpson clonality was calculated as the square root of Simpson's diversity index across productive rearrangements. The immuneACCESS repertoire file appears here via TCRdb, limited to in-frame rearrangements. These files lack a portion of the clones; in checked studies, under half of the deficit traces to unresolved V genes, and the cause of the others is not known. V and J calls plus clone size are reproduced from that table; the DNA served to infer D and trimming. The sample table holds around 69,000 clones, of which just over 85% were seen once. The top ten constitute 6.9% of the sample.

Trimming at the junction amounts to 8 bases on V and 1 base on J, and the germline ends lie 8 bases apart. The CDR3 measures 13 amino acids from cysteine to phenylalanine. This entry keeps only the CDR3 DNA: 39 bases, framed from base 1. CDR1 and CDR2, per the germline V gene (reference sequence), are LNHDA and SQIVND. What the research found in general, with its limitations: The amount of clinical and demographic metadata varied by source and participant and was provided uncurated.

The clonotype was recovered from a man aged 50 or older with active COVID-19. Recombination linked TRBV19 to TRBJ2-2; no D gene is confidently identified. The material sequenced was peripheral blood. The CDR3 is CASGQLNTGELFF. The DNA reads as follows: TGTGCCAGTGGGCAACTGAACACCGGGGAGCTGTTTTTT.